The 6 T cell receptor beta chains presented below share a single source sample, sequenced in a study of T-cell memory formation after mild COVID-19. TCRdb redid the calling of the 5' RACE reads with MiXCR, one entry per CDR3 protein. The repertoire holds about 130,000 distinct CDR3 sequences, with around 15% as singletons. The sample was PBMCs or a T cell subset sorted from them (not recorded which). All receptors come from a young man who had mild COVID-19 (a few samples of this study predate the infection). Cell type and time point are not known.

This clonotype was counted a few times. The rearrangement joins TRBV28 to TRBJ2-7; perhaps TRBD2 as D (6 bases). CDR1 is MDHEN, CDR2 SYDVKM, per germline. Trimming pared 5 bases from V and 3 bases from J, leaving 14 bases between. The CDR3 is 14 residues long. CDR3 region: CASSLFGGNYEQYV. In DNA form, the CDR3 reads TGTGCCAGCAGTCTCTTCGGGGGTAACTACGAGCAGTACGTC.

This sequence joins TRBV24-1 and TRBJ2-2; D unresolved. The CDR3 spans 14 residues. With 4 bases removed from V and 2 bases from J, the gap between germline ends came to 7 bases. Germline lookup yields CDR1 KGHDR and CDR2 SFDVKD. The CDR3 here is CATSDVRNTGELFF. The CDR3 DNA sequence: TGTGCCACCAGTGACGTCCGTAACACCGGGGAGCTGTTTTTT.

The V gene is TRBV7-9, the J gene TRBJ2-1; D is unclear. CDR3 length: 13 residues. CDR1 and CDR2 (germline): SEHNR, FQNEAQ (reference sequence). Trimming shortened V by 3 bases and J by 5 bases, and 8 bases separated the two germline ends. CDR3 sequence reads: CASSFHTDNEQFF. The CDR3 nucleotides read TGTGCCAGCAGCTTCCACACTGACAATGAGCAGTTCTTC.

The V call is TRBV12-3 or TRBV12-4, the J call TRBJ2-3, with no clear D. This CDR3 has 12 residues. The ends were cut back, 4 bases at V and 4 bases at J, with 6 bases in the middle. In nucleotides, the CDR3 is TGTGCCAGCAGTTCGCTACCAGATACGCAGTATTTT. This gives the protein CASSSLPDTQYF.

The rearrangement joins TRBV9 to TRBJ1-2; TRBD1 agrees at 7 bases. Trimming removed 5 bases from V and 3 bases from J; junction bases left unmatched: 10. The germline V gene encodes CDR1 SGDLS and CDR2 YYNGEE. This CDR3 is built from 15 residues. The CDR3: CASRLGQNDYYGYTF. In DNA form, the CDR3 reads TGTGCCAGCAGACTGGGACAGAACGATTACTATGGCTACACCTTC.

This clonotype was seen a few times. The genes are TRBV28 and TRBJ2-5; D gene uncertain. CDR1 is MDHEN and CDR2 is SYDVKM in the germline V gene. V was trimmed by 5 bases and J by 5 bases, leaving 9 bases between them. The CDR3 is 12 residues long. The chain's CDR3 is CASSPAWETQYF. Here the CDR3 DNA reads TGTGCCAGCAGTCCAGCTTGGGAGACCCAGTACTTC.